The 14 T cell receptor beta chains below come from one sample, sequenced in a study of blood T cell repertoires in COVID-19. Using immunoSEQ multiplex PCR, the repertoire was profiled, and TCRdb retains in-frame clones only, with some absent. Counted here are around 150,000 clones, over 80% occurring once; the ten biggest clones make up 13%. Sequencing was done on a sample of PBMCs or T cells enriched from blood (not recorded which). The receptor set was obtained from a woman aged 60-75 years who had recovered from COVID-19.

This clone was seen a few times. The rearrangement uses TRBV19 and TRBJ2-1; TRBD1 aligns across 7 bases. The V and J ends lost 2 bases and 6 bases, in that order; junction bases with no gene match: 7. The CDR3 is 15 residues long. Germline CDR1 LNHDA, CDR2 SQIVND (reference sequence). The CDR3 region is CASSITRTGGNEQFF. The CDR3 DNA reads TGTGCCAGTAGTATAACCCGGACAGGTGGCAATGAGCAGTTCTTC.

This clone showed up many times. V usage is TRBV28 and J usage is TRBJ2-7; 8 positions match TRBD2. V dropped 5 bases and J dropped 2; count of bases not matched to a gene: 5. Germline assignment: CDR1 MDHEN and CDR2 SYDVKM. The length of the CDR3 is 14 residues. CDR3 nucleotide sequence: TGTGCCAGCAGTCCAGCGGGAGACCCCTACGAGCAGTACTTC. Encoded protein: CASSPAGDPYEQYF.

The chain has TRBV27 and TRBJ2-2, with D possibly matching TRBD1 (6 bases). Trimming cost V 4 bases and J 0 bases, with 15 bases left between them. The CDR3 runs 17 residues. The germline V gene encodes CDR1 MNHEY and CDR2 SMNVEV (reference sequence). CDR3 DNA sequence: TGTGCCAGCAGTTCGGGGCAGGGGACGGCGAACACCGGGGAGCTGTTTTTT. This codes for CASSSGQGTANTGELFF.

CDR3 in amino acids: CASRRPGTFQETQYF. In DNA, the CDR3 is TGTGCCAGCCGACGACCCGGGACTTTTCAAGAGACCCAGTACTTC. The chain has TRBV7-2 and TRBJ2-5, with D possibly TRBD2 on 6 matching bases. Germline V lookup: CDR1 SGHTA, CDR2 FQGNSA. There are 15 residues in the CDR3. V lost 8 bases and J lost 2, with 18 bases in between.

The genes are TRBV30 and TRBJ1-4; tentative D call: TRBD1 (6 bases). The ends were cut back, 3 bases at V and 4 bases at J, with 12 bases in the middle. Germline V gene sequence: CDR1 GTSNPN, CDR2 SVGIG (reference sequence). The length of the CDR3 is 14 residues. CDR3 loop: CAWRRGADNEKLFF. The CDR3 DNA is TGTGCCTGGAGGCGGGGGGCTGATAATGAAAAACTGTTTTTT.

The CDR3 nucleotides read TGTGCCAGCAGCCCCCGGACTAGCGGGGGGTTTACATACGAGCAGTACTTC. Protein product: CASSPRTSGGFTYEQYF. This sequence joins TRBV7-2 and TRBJ2-7, with 14 bases lining up with TRBD2. V shed 5 bases and J 4 bases; nucleotides not matched to a gene: 10. There are 17 residues in the CDR3. CDR1 and CDR2 (germline): SGHTA, FQGNSA.

A single count supports this clone. The J gene is TRBJ2-2, the V gene TRBV5-1; 9 bases line up with TRBD2. V was clipped by 2 bases and J by 5 bases; unmatched bases: 4. The CDR3 extends over 15 amino acids. Germline lookup yields CDR1 SGHRS and CDR2 YFSETQ. DNA for the CDR3: TGCGCCAGCAGCTTAGGAGCGGGAGGTACCGGGGAGCTGTTTTTT. Protein: CASSLGAGGTGELFF. Full variable domain (missing parts from reference TRBV5-1 and TRBJ2-2): KAGVTQTPRYLIKTRGQQVTLSCSPISGHRSVSWYQQTPGQGLQFLFEYFSETQRNKGNFPGRFSGRQFSNSRSEMNVSTLELGDSALYLCASSLGAGGTGELFFGEGSRLTVL.

V gene TRBV9 combines with J gene TRBJ1-2; no firm D call. Germline V gene data show CDR1 as SGDLS and CDR2 as YYNGEE. V dropped 1 base and J dropped 4 bases, with 11 bases sitting between them. The CDR3 spans 14 residues. CDR3 protein: CASSVPSAPYGYTF. The CDR3 DNA sequence: TGTGCCAGCAGCGTACCCAGCGCTCCCTATGGCTACACCTTC.

The rearrangement links TRBV28 to TRBJ2-7; tentatively, D is TRBD2 (5 bases). Germline CDR1 reads MDHEN; CDR2 reads SYDVKM. V lost 5 bases and J 6 bases, leaving 17 bases between the germline ends. The CDR3 consists of 14 residues. DNA of the CDR3: TGTGCCAGCAGTCGAGGGTTCTCGTATCGCGAGCAGTACTTC. Its translation is CASSRGFSYREQYF.

This sequence joins TRBV6-5 and TRBJ2-5, with 9 bases fitting TRBD1. The germline CDR1 and CDR2 sequences are MNHEY and SVGAGI. J gave up 4 bases and V 8 bases, and 5 bases lay outside the gene matches. The CDR3 is 13 residues long. The CDR3 spells CASSNRGRETQYF. The CDR3 DNA reads as TGTGCCAGCTCTAACAGGGGGCGAGAGACCCAGTACTTC.

The chain joins TRBV5-1 to TRBJ2-1; the match to TRBD1 covers 7 bases. The CDR3 has 14 amino acids. V was pared by 4 bases and J by 8 bases, with 9 bases of the junction left unmatched. CDR1 and CDR2 from the germline V gene are SGHRS and YFSETQ. The CDR3 loop reads CASSITTGVDEQFF. The CDR3 DNA reads as TGCGCCAGCAGCATCACCACAGGGGTCGATGAGCAGTTCTTC.

V and J are TRBV14 and TRBJ2-2, with 8 bases matching TRBD1. Per the germline V gene, CDR1 is SGHDN and CDR2 is FVKESK. The V gene end was trimmed by 4 bases and the J gene end by 6 bases; junction bases not matched to a gene: 7. The CDR3 totals 15 residues. CDR3 sequence reads: CASSRRTGTAGELFF. The CDR3 DNA sequence: TGTGCCAGCAGCCGCCGGACAGGGACGGCCGGGGAGCTGTTTTTT.

V is TRBV5-1 and J is TRBJ2-2; 10 bases agree with TRBD2. This CDR3 comprises 16 residues. Germline V gene lookup returns CDR1 SGHRS and CDR2 YFSETQ. Losses at the gene ends were 3 bases for V and 5 bases for J; bases not matched to a gene: 7. The CDR3 bases are TGCGCCAGCAGCTCCTCTAGCGGGAGTGGAACCGGGGAGCTGTTTTTT. This codes for CASSSSSGSGTGELFF.

A single count supports this clone. This chain links TRBV7-6 with TRBJ2-5; D remains ambiguous. This CDR3 has 14 residues. Trimming cost V 1 base and J 1 base, with 7 bases left between them. The germline gives CDR1 SGHVS, CDR2 FNYEAQ. The CDR3 loop reads CASSLGLLQETQYF. Here the CDR3 DNA reads TGTGCCAGCAGCTTAGGGCTGCTCCAAGAGACCCAGTACTTC.